This T cell receptor (beta chain) was sequenced during a study of blood T cell repertoires in COVID-19. Study summary: Collection of acute and convalescent COVID-19 samples took place in the United States, Italy and Spain. In each case, the material was cDNA or gDNA derived from T cells, B-cell-depleted T cells, or PBMCs.

In this sample, this clone turned up once. In the authors' workflow: Amplified reference gene primers provided the basis for estimating nucleated cell counts. TCRdb keeps only in-frame clones here, not all; method: immunoSEQ multiplex PCR. V and J calls plus clone size are reproduced from that table; the DNA served to infer D and trimming. This table holds approximately 230,000 clones, about 83% found once. The CDR3 is 10 amino acids. Germline V gene lookup returns CDR1 DFQATT and CDR2 SNEGSKA (reference sequence). This sequence originates from a man older than 75 with acute or convalescent COVID-19. This chain joins TRBV20-1 and TRBJ1-2; no definite D call. The specimen was peripheral blood. The CDR3 protein is CRGVGTGYTF. The CDR3 nucleotides read TGCAGGGGAGTCGGAACTGGCTACACCTTC.